This record covers a single TCR beta chain. This clone has just one count. Its antigen target is currently unknown. No qualities accompany the bases; no much larger clone lies one base away. The collaborating institutions used their own protocols to collect whole blood in K2EDTA tubes. For TCRbeta analysis, collaborator samples were shipped as frozen whole blood, as isolated PBMCs, or as DNA extracted from either sample type. This sample stems from a study of blood T cell repertoires in COVID-19 (dated by TCRdb to the early 2020s). Broadly, across the study: The collaborator samples originated in the United States, Italy and Spain and spanned the acute and convalescent phases of COVID-19. The material from the prospective study consisted of cDNA or gDNA derived from T cells, B-cell-depleted T cells, or PBMCs. Subjects who had been exposed to COVID-19, were actively infected with it, or had recovered from it provided the deeply sampled blood TCRbeta repertoires that made up the dataset. A freely available public database, intended as a resource for researchers studying the immune response to SARS-CoV-2, is where the repertoires were released. The samples were drawn from two sources: the first 160 participants of the ongoing ImmuneRACE study, and 1,254 subjects contributed by 6 global collaborators. Sample metadata almost always included a de-identified subject ID, COVID-19 status, age in years and sex. HLA class I and class II types, where available, came from metadata supplied by the sample provider rather than from assay-based typing. Results and caveats for the whole study, not just this receptor: How much clinical and demographic metadata was included differed by source and by participant, and the metadata was provided uncurated.

The immunoSEQ Assay, a bias-controlled multiplex PCR, was used to amplify TCRbeta CDR3 regions from genomic DNA. On the study's bioinformatics: Within the assay, amplification of reference gene primers was used to estimate how many nucleated cells each sample contained. To quantify the absolute abundance of each unique TCRbeta CDR3 rearrangement, sequence reads were collapsed and filtered. For each sample, productive Simpson clonality was calculated by taking the square root of Simpson's diversity index across productive rearrangements. TCRdb provides this immuneACCESS table in a form limited to in-frame rearrangements. Some clones are lacking; in checked studies, under half of them reflect an unresolved V gene, and why the rest are absent is not known. V and J calls plus clone size are reproduced from that table; the DNA served to infer D and trimming. The sample table lists 150,000 to 200,000 clones, about 80% of them with a count of one. The leading ten clones occupy 8% to 9.5% of the sample.

The CDR3 numbers 16 residues from cysteine through phenylalanine. Kept here is only the CDR3 DNA, which spans 48 bases and is read in frame from base 1. CDR1 and CDR2, per the germline V gene, are SGHNT and YENEEA. Ends trimmed: V by 1 base, J by 4 bases; bases unmatched to a gene: 6. This clonotype originated in a woman in her seventies with acute or convalescent COVID-19. The sequenced sample was peripheral blood. Rearrangement joined TRBV11-3 to TRBJ2-3; 9 middle bases align to TRBD1. The CDR3 in this case is CASSLGVQGAADTQYF. The DNA sequence follows: TGTGCCAGCAGCTTAGGGGTACAGGGGGCCGCAGATACGCAGTATTTT.